A single TCR beta chain is shown here with its context. Data came from immunoSEQ multiplex PCR; TCRdb stores just in-frame clones and leaves some out. The repertoire includes around 450,000 clones, 90% of them detected once, and roughly 4% sits in the top ten. Treatment defined: 15 to 20 received Ad26.COV2.S at low or high dose, single or two shots; roughly five received placebo; per-sample allocation not given. Day 63 following the first vaccine or placebo injection was when the samples were taken. The data stem from a study of Ad26.COV2.S vaccination and SARS-CoV-2 variants. The CDR3 sequence is 13 residues long. Germline CDR1 SGHVS, CDR2 FQNEAQ. V dropped 3 bases and J dropped 2 bases, with 7 bases sitting between them.

Material: peripheral blood, obtained in a trial of Ad26.COV2.S vaccine versus placebo. The origin of this receptor is a person aged 18-60 years who received the Ad26.COV2.S COVID-19 vaccine or a placebo. This chain uses TRBV7-8 with TRBJ2-5; no firm D call. The CDR3 sequence: CASSFRRQETQYF. The CDR3, as DNA: TGTGCCAGCAGCTTCCGACGGCAAGAGACCCAGTACTTC. Complete variable domain (other parts from reference TRBV7-8 and TRBJ2-5): GAGVSQSPRYKVAKRGQDVALRCDPISGHVSLFWYQQALGQGPEFLTYFQNEAQLDKSGLPSDRFFAERPEGSVSTLKIQRTQQEDSAVYLCASSFRRQETQYFGPGTRLLVL.